This note documents a single TCR beta chain sequence. These data originate in a study of blood T cell repertoires in COVID-19. The V gene end was trimmed by 6 bases and the J gene end by 7 bases; junction bases not matched to a gene: 9. CDR1 is SGHVS, CDR2 FQNEAQ, per germline. The CDR3 is 15 amino acids. As processed by the authors: Scientists estimated how many nucleated cells there were by amplifying reference gene primers. Produced via immunoSEQ multiplex PCR; TCRdb's table is partial and in-frame only. V, J and clone size are taken as reported in that table, and D and trimming were inferred from the DNA itself. The data contain about 25,000 clones, 85% to 95% of them singletons.

The V gene is TRBV7-8, the J gene TRBJ1-6, with 7 positions matching TRBD1. Material for sequencing was peripheral blood. The sequence came from a human donor with active COVID-19. The donor label of this sample is uncertain. CDR3 bases: TGTGCCAGCAGTTCTACCGGGACAGTCAATTCACCCCTCCACTTT. Its protein product is CASSSTGTVNSPLHF. The full variable domain, its missing parts supplied by reference TRBV7-8 and TRBJ1-6, is GAGVSQSPRYKVAKRGQDVALRCDPISGHVSLFWYQQALGQGPEFLTYFQNEAQLDKSGLPSDRFFAERPEGSVSTLKIQRTQQEDSAVYLCASSSTGTVNSPLHFGNGTRLTVT.